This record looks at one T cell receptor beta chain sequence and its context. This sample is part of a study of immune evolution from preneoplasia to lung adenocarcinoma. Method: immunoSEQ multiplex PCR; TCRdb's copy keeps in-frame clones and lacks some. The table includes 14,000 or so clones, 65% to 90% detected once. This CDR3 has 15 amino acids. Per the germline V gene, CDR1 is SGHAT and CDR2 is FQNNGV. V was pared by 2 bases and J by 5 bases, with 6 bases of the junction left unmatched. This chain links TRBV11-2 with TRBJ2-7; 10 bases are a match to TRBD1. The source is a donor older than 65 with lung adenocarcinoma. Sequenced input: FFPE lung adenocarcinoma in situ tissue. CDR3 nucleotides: TGTGCCAGCAGCTTACTCCGACAGGGGGCTCACGAGCAGTACTTC. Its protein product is CASSLLRQGAHEQYF.